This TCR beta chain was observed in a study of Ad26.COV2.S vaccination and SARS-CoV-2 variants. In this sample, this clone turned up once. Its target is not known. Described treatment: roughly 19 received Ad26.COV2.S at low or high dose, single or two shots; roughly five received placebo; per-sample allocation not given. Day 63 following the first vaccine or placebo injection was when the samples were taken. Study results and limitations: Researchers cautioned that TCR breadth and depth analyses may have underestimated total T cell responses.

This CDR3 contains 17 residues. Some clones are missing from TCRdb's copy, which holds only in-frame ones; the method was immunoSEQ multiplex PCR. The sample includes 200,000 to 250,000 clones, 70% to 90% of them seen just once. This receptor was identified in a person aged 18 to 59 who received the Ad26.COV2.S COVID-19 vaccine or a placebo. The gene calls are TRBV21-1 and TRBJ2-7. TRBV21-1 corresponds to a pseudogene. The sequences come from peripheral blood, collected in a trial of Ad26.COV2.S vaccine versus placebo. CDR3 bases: TGTGCCAGCAGCAAAGTGGTGATCAGGGACCCTGCCTACGAGCAGTACTTC. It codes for CASSKVVIRDPAYEQYF.